Below, 18 T cell receptor beta chains from the same sample are listed, as sequenced in a study of cytotoxic CD8 clonotypes in ibrutinib-treated CLL. Profiling relied on immunoSEQ multiplex PCR, and the TCRdb table lists in-frame clones only, not all of them. Of 150,000 to 200,000 clones listed, 70% to 90% are singletons. The sample here was PBMCs, taken at disease progression, from a patient treated with ibrutinib. Receptors were obtained from a human donor with chronic lymphocytic leukemia.

The count of this clone is one. As DNA, the CDR3 is TGTGCCAGCAGTTCGCGACGGACAGGGGGCAGCGCTGAAGCTTTCTTT. It is translated as CASSSRRTGGSAEAFF. V is TRBV6-5 and J is TRBJ1-1; 11 bases fit TRBD1. Trimming took 4 bases from V and 6 from J; bases not matched to a gene: 10. The germline CDR1 and CDR2 sequences are MNHEY and SVGAGI. The CDR3 covers 16 residues.

The chain joins TRBV6-1 to TRBJ1-1, with a possible D match to TRBD1 (5 bases). Germline CDR1 is MNHNS and CDR2 is SASEGT. The CDR3 extends over 12 amino acids. V was shortened by 2 bases and J by 10 bases, with 11 bases between the two germline ends. CDR3 loop: CASSETGSLAFF. In nucleotides, the CDR3 is TGTGCCAGCAGTGAAACAGGAAGCTTAGCTTTCTTT.

The J gene is TRBJ2-1, the V gene TRBV11-2; no reliable D call. The CDR3 runs to 11 residues. Germline V lookup: CDR1 SGHAT, CDR2 FQNNGV. Deletions cut 6 bases from V and 13 bases from J, with 13 bases between. CDR3 region: CASSITGPQFF. CDR3 DNA sequence: TGTGCCAGCAGTATAACCGGGCCTCAGTTCTTC.

CDR3 bases: TGTGCCTGGAGCAGAAGAGGGAGTAATGAAAAACTGTTTTTT. Protein sequence: CAWSRRGSNEKLFF. The chain uses TRBV30 and TRBJ1-4; no clear D. The CDR3 consists of 14 residues. The V gene's germline CDR1 is GTSNPN and CDR2 SVGIG (reference sequence). Trimming took off 3 bases at V and 4 bases at J, with 12 bases between the two ends.

The DNA for the CDR3 is TGTGCCAGCAGCCCTTCCTGGGACAGGGTAGGGAATGAGCAGTTCTTC. It specifies CASSPSWDRVGNEQFF. The J gene is TRBJ2-1, the V gene TRBV7-9, with TRBD1 matching 9 bases. Trimming cost V 5 bases and J 7 bases; bases outside gene matches: 12. The CDR3 spans 16 residues. Germline V CDR1 and CDR2: SEHNR, FQNEAQ (reference sequence).

The rearrangement links TRBV19 to TRBJ2-2, with 8 positions matching TRBD1. The germline gives CDR1 LNHDA, CDR2 SQIVND (reference sequence). The junction had 15 bases not matched to a gene; V was cut back by 5 bases and J by 4 bases. The CDR3 runs 18 residues. CDR3 in amino acids: CASSSRRRTGLVTGELFF. As DNA, the CDR3 is TGTGCCAGTAGTTCACGTCGACGGACAGGGTTAGTCACCGGGGAGCTGTTTTTT.

V and J are TRBV7-2 and TRBJ1-4; no definite D call. V gave up 5 bases and J gave up 4 bases, with 11 bases separating them. Germline CDR1 is SGHTA and CDR2 is FQGNSA. This CDR3 is built from 14 residues. The CDR3 sequence: CASSPPGDNEKLFF. The CDR3 nucleotides are TGTGCCAGCAGCCCGCCCGGGGATAATGAAAAACTGTTTTTT.

The genes are TRBV7-9 and TRBJ2-7, with D maybe TRBD2 (5 bases). Germline V CDR1 and CDR2: SEHNR, FQNEAQ (reference sequence). V lost 3 bases and J lost 4, with 7 bases in between. This CDR3 has 12 residues. CDR3 bases: TGTGCCAGCAGCTTTACTAGTTACGAGCAGTACTTC. This codes for CASSFTSYEQYF. Variable domain in full (rest from reference TRBV7-9 and TRBJ2-7): DTGVSQNPRHKITKRGQNVTFRCDPISEHNRLYWYRQTLGQGPEFLTYFQNEAQLEKSRLLSDRFSAERPKGSFSTLEIQRTEQGDSAMYLCASSFTSYEQYFGPGTRLTVT.

The chain has TRBV29-1 and TRBJ2-1; D might be TRBD1 or TRBD2, each matching 5 bases. CDR3 length: 13 amino acids. V lost 6 bases to trimming and J lost 3 bases, with 12 bases between them. CDR1 SQVTM and CDR2 ANQGSEA come from the germline V gene. This CDR3 reads CSVGTVRYNEQFF. The CDR3 DNA is TGCAGCGTCGGGACGGTTCGCTACAATGAGCAGTTCTTC.

V is TRBV5-4 and J is TRBJ1-2; D is possibly TRBD1 (6 bases). Germline CDR1 SGHNT, CDR2 YYREEE (reference sequence). CDR3 length equals 14 residues. V lost 1 base and J lost 6, with 13 bases in between. CDR3 in DNA: TGTGCCAGCAGCTTGAGGGGGGCGCCGAATGGCTACACCTTC. It translates to CASSLRGAPNGYTF.

V is TRBV5-5 and J is TRBJ2-7; the D gene could be TRBD1 or TRBD2 (5 bases each). Germline CDR1 is SGHKS and CDR2 is YYEKEE (reference sequence). This CDR3 region has 13 residues. Trimming removed 1 base from V and 5 bases from J, with 10 bases in between. The CDR3 DNA follows: TGTGCCAGCAGCTTGTGGGACCGGCACGAGCAGTACTTC. Translation gives CASSLWDRHEQYF.

The rearrangement uses TRBV5-1 and TRBJ2-7; D is unresolved. V was trimmed by 4 bases and J by 2 bases, leaving 16 bases between them. The CDR3 runs to 15 residues. Germline V gene data show CDR1 as SGHRS and CDR2 as YFSETQ. The CDR3 spells CASSAGGPPTYEQYF. CDR3 bases: TGCGCCAGCAGCGCAGGTGGGCCTCCTACCTACGAGCAGTACTTC.

V and J are TRBV7-8 and TRBJ2-5, with TRBD2 identical over 8 bases. Germline V gives CDR1 SGHVS, CDR2 FQNEAQ. Losses at the gene ends were 6 bases for V and 4 bases for J; bases not matched to a gene: 10. The CDR3 is made up of 15 amino acids. The CDR3 bases are TGTGCCAGCAGTCCCCCGGGACTAGTAACAGAGACCCAGTACTTC. Its translation is CASSPPGLVTETQYF.

This clone was observed a few times. The chain couples TRBV4-2 to TRBJ2-7; a weak D match, TRBD2 (6 bases). V shed 0 bases and J shed 7 bases, with 25 bases lying between them. Germline CDR1 reads LGHNA; CDR2 reads YNFKEQ. CDR3 length equals 18 residues. The CDR3 bases are TGTGCCAGCAGCCAAGACTGGTCGGCCGGAGGGTGGGGCCGGGAGCAGTACTTC. It codes for CASSQDWSAGGWGREQYF.

This chain joins TRBV7-3 and TRBJ1-2; 7 bases are shared with TRBD1. V gave up 5 bases and J gave up 5 bases; unmatched junction bases: 8. The CDR3 extends over 14 amino acids. Germline V gives CDR1 SGHTA, CDR2 FQGTGA. DNA of the CDR3: TGTGCCAGCAGCCCACAGGGGAGTAGATATGGCTACACCTTC. Translating it yields CASSPQGSRYGYTF. The full variable domain, rest sourced from reference TRBV7-3 and TRBJ1-2, is GAGVSQTPSNKVTEKGKYVELRCDPISGHTALYWYRQSLGQGPEFLIYFQGTGAADDSGLPNDRFFAVRPEGSVSTLKIQRTERGDSAVYLCASSPQGSRYGYTFGSGTRLTVV.

The V and J genes are TRBV27 and TRBJ2-3; no reliable D call. Trimming left V 5 bases short and J 4 bases short, with 13 bases between. Germline assignment: CDR1 MNHEY and CDR2 SMNVEV (reference sequence). The CDR3 length is 14 residues. CDR3 DNA: TGTGCCAGCAGTCTAAACCGCTGGGCAGATACGCAGTATTTT. It is translated as CASSLNRWADTQYF.

The gene calls are TRBV29-1 and TRBJ2-3, with TRBD2 matching 9 bases. CDR3 length equals 17 residues. CDR1 SQVTM and CDR2 ANQGSEA come from the germline V gene. Trimming cost V 3 bases and J 7 bases; bases outside gene matches: 17. For the CDR3, the DNA is TGCAGCGTTGATTCCCAATGGCTAGCGGGACTCTTGAATACGCAGTATTTT. This translates into CSVDSQWLAGLLNTQYF.

The rearrangement uses TRBV7-2 and TRBJ2-7; D may be TRBD1 (5 bases). This CDR3 comprises 14 residues. Looked up from germline, CDR1 is SGHTA and CDR2 is FQGNSA. Trimming took off 4 bases at V and 9 bases at J, with 19 bases between the two ends. Here the CDR3 DNA reads TGTGCCAGCAGCTACCTTGACAGATCCGTTTGGCAGTACTTC. Its protein product is CASSYLDRSVWQYF.